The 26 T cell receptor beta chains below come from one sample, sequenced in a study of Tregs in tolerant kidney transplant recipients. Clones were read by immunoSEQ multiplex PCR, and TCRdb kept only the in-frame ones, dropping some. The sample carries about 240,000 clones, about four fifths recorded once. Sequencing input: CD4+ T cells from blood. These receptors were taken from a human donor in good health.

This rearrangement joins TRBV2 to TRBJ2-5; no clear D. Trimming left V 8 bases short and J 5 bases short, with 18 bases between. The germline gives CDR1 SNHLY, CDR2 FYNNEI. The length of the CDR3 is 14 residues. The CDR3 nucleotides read TGTGCCAGCGTAAGGGCTAGGGTCCAGGAGACCCAGTACTTC. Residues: CASVRARVQETQYF. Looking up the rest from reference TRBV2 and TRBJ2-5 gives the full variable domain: EPEVTQTPSHQVTQMGQEVILRCVPISNHLYFYWYRQILGQKVEFLVSFYNNEISEKSEIFDDQFSVERPDGSNFTLKIRSTKLEDSAMYFCASVRARVQETQYFGPGTRLLVL.

The CDR3 DNA follows: TGCGCCAGCAGCTTGTTTCCAGCGGGAAACCAAGAGACCCAGTACTTC. This encodes CASSLFPAGNQETQYF. The chain couples TRBV5-1 to TRBJ2-5; TRBD2 matches 7 bases. The CDR3 has 16 amino acids. J gave up 0 bases and V 1 base, and 6 bases lay outside the gene matches. Germline V lookup: CDR1 SGHRS, CDR2 YFSETQ.

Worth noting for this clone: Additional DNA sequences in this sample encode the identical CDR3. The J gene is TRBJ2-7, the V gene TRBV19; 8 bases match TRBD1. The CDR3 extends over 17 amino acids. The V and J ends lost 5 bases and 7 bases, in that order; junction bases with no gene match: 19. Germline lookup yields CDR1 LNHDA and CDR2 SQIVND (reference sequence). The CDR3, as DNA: TGTGCCAGTAGTCCTCGGACAGGGATCAGCTCCTTCTATGAGCAGTACTTC. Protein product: CASSPRTGISSFYEQYF.

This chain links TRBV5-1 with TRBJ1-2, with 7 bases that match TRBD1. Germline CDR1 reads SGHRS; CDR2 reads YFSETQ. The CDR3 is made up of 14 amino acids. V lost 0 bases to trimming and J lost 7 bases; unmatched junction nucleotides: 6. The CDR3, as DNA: TGCGCCAGCAGCTTGGTCGGGACAGACGGTGGCTACACCTTC. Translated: CASSLVGTDGGYTF. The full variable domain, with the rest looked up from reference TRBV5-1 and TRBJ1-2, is KAGVTQTPRYLIKTRGQQVTLSCSPISGHRSVSWYQQTPGQGLQFLFEYFSETQRNKGNFPGRFSGRQFSNSRSEMNVSTLELGDSALYLCASSLVGTDGGYTFGSGTRLTVV.

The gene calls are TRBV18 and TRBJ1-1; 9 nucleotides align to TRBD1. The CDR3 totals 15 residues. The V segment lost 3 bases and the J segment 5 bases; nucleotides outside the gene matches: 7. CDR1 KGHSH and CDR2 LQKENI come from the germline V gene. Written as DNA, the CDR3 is TGTGCCAGCTCACCTCGCCGGGACAGGGAAACTGAAGCTTTCTTT. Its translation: CASSPRRDRETEAFF.

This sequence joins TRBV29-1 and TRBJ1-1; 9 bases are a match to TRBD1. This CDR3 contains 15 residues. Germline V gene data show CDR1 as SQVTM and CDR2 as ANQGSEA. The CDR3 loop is CPEREDRGVNTEAFF. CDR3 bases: TGCCCCGAGAGGGAGGACAGGGGAGTGAACACTGAAGCTTTCTTT.

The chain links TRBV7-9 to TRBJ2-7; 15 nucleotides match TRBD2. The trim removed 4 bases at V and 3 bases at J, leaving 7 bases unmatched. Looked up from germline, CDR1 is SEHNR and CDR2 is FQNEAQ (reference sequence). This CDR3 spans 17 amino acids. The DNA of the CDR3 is TGTGCCAGCAGCTCCACCGGGACTAGCGGGAGGCTCTACGAGCAGTACTTC. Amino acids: CASSSTGTSGRLYEQYF.

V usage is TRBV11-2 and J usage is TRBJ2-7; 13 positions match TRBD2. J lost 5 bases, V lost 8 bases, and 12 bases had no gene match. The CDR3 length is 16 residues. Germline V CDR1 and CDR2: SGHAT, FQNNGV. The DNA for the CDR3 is TGTGCCAGCGCGAAAGGACTAGCGGGAGTTTCCGACGAGCAGTACTTC. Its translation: CASAKGLAGVSDEQYF. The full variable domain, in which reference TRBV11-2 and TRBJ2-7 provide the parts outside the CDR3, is EAGVAQSPRYKIIEKRQSVAFWCNPISGHATLYWYQQILGQGPKLLIQFQNNGVVDDSQLPKDRFSAERLKGVDSTLKIQPAKLEDSAVYLCASAKGLAGVSDEQYFGPGTRLTVT.

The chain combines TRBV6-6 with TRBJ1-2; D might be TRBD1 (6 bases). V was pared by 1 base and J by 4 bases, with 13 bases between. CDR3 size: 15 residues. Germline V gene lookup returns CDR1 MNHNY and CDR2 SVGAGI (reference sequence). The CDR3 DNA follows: TGTGCCAGCAGTTACTTGCCAGGGGTTAGCTATGGCTACACCTTC. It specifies CASSYLPGVSYGYTF.

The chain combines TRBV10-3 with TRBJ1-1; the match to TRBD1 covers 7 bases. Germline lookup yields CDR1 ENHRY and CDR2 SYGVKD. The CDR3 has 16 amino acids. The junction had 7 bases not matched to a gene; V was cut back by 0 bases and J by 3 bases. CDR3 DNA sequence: TGTGCCATCAGTGAGTCTCGGACAGGAGCAGACACTGAAGCTTTCTTT. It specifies CAISESRTGADTEAFF.

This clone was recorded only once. CDR3 bases: TGTGCCAGCAGCTTAGGGGGGGCCCGGGATTCACCCCTCCACTTT. Protein: CASSLGGARDSPLHF. The chain employs TRBV7-6 and TRBJ1-6; perhaps TRBD1 as D (6 bases). The length of the CDR3 is 15 residues. Per the germline V gene, CDR1 is SGHVS and CDR2 is FNYEAQ. V shed 1 base and J shed 8 bases, with 12 bases lying between them.

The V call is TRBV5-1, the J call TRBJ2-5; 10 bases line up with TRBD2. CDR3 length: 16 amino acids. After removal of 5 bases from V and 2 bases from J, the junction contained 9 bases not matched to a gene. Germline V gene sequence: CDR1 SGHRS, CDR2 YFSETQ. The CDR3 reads CASSPRPSGSQETQYF. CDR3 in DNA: TGCGCCAGCAGTCCGCGGCCTAGCGGGAGTCAAGAGACCCAGTACTTC.

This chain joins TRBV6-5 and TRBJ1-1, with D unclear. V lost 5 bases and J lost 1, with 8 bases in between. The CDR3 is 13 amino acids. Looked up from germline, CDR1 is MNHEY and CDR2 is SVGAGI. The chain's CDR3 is CASSPQQNTEAFF. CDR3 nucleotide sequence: TGTGCCAGCAGTCCACAGCAGAACACTGAAGCTTTCTTT.

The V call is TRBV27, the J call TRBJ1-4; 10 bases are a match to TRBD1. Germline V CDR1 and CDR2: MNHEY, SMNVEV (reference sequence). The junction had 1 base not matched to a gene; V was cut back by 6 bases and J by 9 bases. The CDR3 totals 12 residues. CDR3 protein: CASRTGGKKLFF. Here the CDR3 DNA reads TGTGCCAGCAGGACAGGGGGCAAAAAACTGTTTTTT.

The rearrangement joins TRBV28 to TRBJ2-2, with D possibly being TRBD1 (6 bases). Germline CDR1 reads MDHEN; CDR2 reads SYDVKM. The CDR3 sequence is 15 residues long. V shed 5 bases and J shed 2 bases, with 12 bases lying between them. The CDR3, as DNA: TGTGCCAGCAGTCTGGGGGCGGGTAACACCGGGGAGCTGTTTTTT. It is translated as CASSLGAGNTGELFF.

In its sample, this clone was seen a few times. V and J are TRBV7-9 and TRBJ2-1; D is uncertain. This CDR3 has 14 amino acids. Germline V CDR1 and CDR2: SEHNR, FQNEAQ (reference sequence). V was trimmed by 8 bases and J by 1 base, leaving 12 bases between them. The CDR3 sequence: CASQRLASYNEQFF. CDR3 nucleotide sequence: TGTGCCAGCCAGAGACTGGCTTCCTACAATGAGCAGTTCTTC.

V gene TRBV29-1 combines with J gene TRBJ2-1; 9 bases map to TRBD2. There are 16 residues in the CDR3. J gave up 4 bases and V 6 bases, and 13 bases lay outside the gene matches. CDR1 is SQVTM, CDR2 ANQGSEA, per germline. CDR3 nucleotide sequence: TGCAGCGTGGGGACCGTAGCGGGAGTGGTTTACAATGAGCAGTTCTTC. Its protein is CSVGTVAGVVYNEQFF.

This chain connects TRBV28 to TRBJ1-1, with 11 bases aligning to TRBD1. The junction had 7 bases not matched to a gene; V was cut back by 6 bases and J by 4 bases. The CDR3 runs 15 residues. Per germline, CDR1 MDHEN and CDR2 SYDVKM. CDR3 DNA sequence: TGTGCCAGCAGACCATTGGGGACAGGGGGCACTGAAGCTTTCTTT. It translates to CASRPLGTGGTEAFF.

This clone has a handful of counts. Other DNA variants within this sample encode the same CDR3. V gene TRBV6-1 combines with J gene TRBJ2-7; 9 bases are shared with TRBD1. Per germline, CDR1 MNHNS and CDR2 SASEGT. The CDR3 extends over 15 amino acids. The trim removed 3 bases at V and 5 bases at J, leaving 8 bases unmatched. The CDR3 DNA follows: TGTGCCAGCAGTGATCCGGGACAGGGATCGGACGAGCAGTACTTC. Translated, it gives CASSDPGQGSDEQYF.

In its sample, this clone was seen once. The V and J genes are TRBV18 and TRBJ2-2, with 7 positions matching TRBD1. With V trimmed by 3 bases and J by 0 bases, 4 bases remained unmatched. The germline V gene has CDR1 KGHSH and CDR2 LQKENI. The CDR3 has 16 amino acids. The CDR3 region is CASSPRGQSNTGELFF. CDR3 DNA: TGTGCCAGCTCACCGAGGGGACAGTCGAACACCGGGGAGCTGTTTTTT.

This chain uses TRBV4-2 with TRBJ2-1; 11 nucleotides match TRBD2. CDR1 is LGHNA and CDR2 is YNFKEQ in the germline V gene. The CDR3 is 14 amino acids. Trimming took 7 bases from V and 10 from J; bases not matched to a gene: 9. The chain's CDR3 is CASIELAGEGEQFF. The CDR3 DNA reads TGTGCCAGCATAGAACTAGCGGGAGAGGGAGAGCAGTTCTTC.

CDR3 sequence (DNA): TGTGCCAGCTCACCACCGGGGCCCTCGGATACGCAGTATTTT. It encodes CASSPPGPSDTQYF. The chain recombines TRBV18 with TRBJ2-3, with D possibly being TRBD1 (5 bases). Germline-derived CDR1 and CDR2 are KGHSH and LQKENI. The germline V and J ends were trimmed by 0 bases and 6 bases, with 10 bases remaining between them. The CDR3 is 14 amino acids. Supplemented by reference TRBV18 and TRBJ2-3, the full variable domain reads NAGVMQNPRHLVRRRGQEARLRCSPMKGHSHVYWYRQLPEEGLKFMVYLQKENIIDESGMPKERFSAEFPKEGPSILRIQQVVRGDSAAYFCASSPPGPSDTQYFGPGTRLTVL.

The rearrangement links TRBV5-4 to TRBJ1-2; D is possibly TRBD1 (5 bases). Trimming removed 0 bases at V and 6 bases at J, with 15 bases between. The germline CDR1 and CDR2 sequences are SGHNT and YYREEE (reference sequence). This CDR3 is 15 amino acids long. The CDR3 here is CASSLVWPGDDGYTF. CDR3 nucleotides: TGTGCCAGCAGCTTGGTCTGGCCGGGGGACGATGGCTACACCTTC.

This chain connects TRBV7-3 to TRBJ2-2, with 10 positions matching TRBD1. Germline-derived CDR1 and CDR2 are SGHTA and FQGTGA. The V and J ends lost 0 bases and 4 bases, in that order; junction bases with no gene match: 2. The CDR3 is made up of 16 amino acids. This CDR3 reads CASSLTTGGGTGELFF. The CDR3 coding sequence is TGTGCCAGCAGCTTAACGACAGGGGGCGGCACCGGGGAGCTGTTTTTT.

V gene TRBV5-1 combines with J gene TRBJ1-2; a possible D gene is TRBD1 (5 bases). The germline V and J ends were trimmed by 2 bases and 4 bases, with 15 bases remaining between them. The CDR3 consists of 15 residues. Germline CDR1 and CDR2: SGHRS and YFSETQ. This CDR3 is CASSFQLGTGYGYTF. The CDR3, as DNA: TGCGCCAGCAGCTTCCAGTTGGGGACCGGCTATGGCTACACCTTC.

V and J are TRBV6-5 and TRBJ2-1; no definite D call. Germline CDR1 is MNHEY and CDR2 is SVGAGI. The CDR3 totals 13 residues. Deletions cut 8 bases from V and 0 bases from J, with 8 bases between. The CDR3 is CASGVLSYNEQFF. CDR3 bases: TGTGCCAGCGGGGTCCTCTCCTACAATGAGCAGTTCTTC.